These 4 T cell receptor beta chains were all obtained from the same sample, sequenced in a study of Ad26.COV2.S vaccination and SARS-CoV-2 variants. Treatment noted: about 20 received Ad26.COV2.S at low or high dose, single or two shots; about 5 received placebo; per-sample allocation not given. It was on day 63 after the first vaccine or placebo injection that samples were taken. Method: immunoSEQ multiplex PCR; TCRdb's copy keeps in-frame clones and lacks some. The data show more than 300,000 clones, roughly nine tenths seen once. The sample was peripheral blood, taken in a trial of Ad26.COV2.S vaccine versus placebo. The source is a person between 18 and 60 years old who received the Ad26.COV2.S COVID-19 vaccine or a placebo.

The chain combines TRBV7-2 with TRBJ1-1, with D uncertain. Per germline, CDR1 SGHTA and CDR2 FQGNSA. V dropped 0 bases and J dropped 0 bases, with 2 bases sitting between them. The CDR3 extends over 13 amino acids. The CDR3 sequence: CASSLALNTEAFF. The CDR3 region has the DNA TGTGCCAGCAGCTTAGCTCTGAACACTGAAGCTTTCTTT.

The gene calls are TRBV5-8 and TRBJ1-2; D unclear. CDR3 length equals 11 residues. V was trimmed by 5 bases and J by 8 bases, leaving 10 bases between them. Germline assignment: CDR1 SGHTS and CDR2 YDEGEE. The CDR3 loop is CASSREYGYTF. For the CDR3, the DNA is TGTGCCAGCAGTCGCGAATACGGCTACACCTTC.

The CDR3, as DNA: TGCACCAGCAGCCAAGATTGTTCTAGCGGGCGTACCTACGAGCAGTACTTC. Its translation is CTSSQDCSSGRTYEQYF. The rearrangement links TRBV1 to TRBJ2-7; TRBD2 is the table's D call, not checked against the DNA. TRBV1 is classified as a pseudogene. The CDR3 sequence is 17 residues long.

The V gene is TRBV7-2, the J gene TRBJ2-7; perhaps TRBD1 as D (6 bases). The CDR3 loop spans 12 amino acids. CDR1 is SGHTA and CDR2 is FQGNSA in the germline V gene. Between the trimmed V and J ends, which lost 5 bases and 8 bases, there was a span of 13 bases. CDR3 amino acids: CASSGTGRQQYF. The CDR3 coding sequence is TGTGCCAGCAGCGGTACAGGGCGTCAGCAGTACTTC.